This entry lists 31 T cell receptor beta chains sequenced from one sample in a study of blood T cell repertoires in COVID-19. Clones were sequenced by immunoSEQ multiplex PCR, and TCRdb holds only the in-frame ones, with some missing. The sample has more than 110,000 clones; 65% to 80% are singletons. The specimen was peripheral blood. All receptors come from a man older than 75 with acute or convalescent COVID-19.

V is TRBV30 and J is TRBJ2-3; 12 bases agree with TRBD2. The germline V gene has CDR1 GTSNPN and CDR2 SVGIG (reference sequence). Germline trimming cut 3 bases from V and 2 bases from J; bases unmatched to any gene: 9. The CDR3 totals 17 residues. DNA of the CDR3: TGTGCCTGGAGGAAACCCGGACTAGCGGGGAACACAGATACGCAGTATTTT. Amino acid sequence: CAWRKPGLAGNTDTQYF. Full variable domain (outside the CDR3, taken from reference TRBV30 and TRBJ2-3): SQTIHQWPATLVQPVGSPLSLECTVEGTSNPNLYWYRQAAGRGLQLLFYSVGIGQISSEVPQNLSASRPQDRQFILSSKKLLLSDSGFYLCAWRKPGLAGNTDTQYFGPGTRLTVL.

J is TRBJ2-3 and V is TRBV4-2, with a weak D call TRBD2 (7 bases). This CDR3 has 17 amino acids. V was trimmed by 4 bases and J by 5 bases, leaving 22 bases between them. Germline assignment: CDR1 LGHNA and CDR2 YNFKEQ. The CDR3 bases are TGTGCCAGCAGCCCACAGGGTGGGGGGGGCGAACGAGATACGCAGTATTTT. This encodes CASSPQGGGGERDTQYF.

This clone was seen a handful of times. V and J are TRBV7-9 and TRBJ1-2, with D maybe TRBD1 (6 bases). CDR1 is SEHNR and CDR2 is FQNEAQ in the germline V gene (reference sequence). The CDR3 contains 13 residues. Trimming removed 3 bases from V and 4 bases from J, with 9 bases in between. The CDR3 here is CASSFRGGYGYTF. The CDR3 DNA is TGTGCCAGCAGCTTTAGAGGGGGCTATGGCTACACCTTC.

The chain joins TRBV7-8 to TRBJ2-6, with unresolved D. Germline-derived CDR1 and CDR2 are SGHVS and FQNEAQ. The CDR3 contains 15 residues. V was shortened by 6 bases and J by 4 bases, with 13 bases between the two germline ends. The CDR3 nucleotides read TGTGCCAGCAGGTGGAAGGCGGCAGGGGCCAACGTCCTGACTTTC. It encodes CASRWKAAGANVLTF.

This CDR3 is CASRLTGGSGETQYF. The DNA of the CDR3 is TGCGCCAGCAGACTGACAGGGGGATCGGGGGAGACCCAGTACTTC. The chain carries TRBV5-1 and TRBJ2-5; 9 bases fit TRBD1. V was clipped by 5 bases and J by 5 bases; unmatched bases: 10. The CDR3 has 15 residues. In germline, CDR1 is SGHRS, CDR2 YFSETQ.

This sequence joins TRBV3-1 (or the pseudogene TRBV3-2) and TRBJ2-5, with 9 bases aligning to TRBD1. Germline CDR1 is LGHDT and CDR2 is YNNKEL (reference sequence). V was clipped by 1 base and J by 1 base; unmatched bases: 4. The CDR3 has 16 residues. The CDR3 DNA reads TGTGCCAGCAGCCAAGCAGTGACAGGGGGCCAAGAGACCCAGTACTTC. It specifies CASSQAVTGGQETQYF.

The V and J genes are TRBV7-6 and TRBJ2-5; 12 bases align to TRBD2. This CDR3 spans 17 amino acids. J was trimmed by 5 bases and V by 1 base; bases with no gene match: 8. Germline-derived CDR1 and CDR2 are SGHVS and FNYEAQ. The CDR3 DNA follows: TGTGCCAGCAGCTTAGTGTCTAGCGGGGGGGCAAGGGAGACCCAGTACTTC. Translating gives CASSLVSSGGARETQYF.

The CDR3 coding sequence is TGCGCCAGCAGCCAAGTTCCGGCAGGGGTTGATACGCAGTATTTT. It yields the protein CASSQVPAGVDTQYF. The rearrangement links TRBV4-3 to TRBJ2-3; perhaps TRBD1 as D (6 bases). Germline CDR1 reads LGHNA; CDR2 reads YSLEER. This CDR3 has 15 amino acids. Trimming left V 1 base short and J 6 bases short, with 14 bases between.

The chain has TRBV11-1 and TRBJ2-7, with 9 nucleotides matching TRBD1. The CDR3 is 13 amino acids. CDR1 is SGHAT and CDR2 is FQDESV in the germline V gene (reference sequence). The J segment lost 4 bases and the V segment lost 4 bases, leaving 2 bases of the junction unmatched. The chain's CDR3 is CASSYDRGYEQYF. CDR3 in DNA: TGTGCCAGCAGCTACGACAGGGGGTACGAGCAGTACTTC.

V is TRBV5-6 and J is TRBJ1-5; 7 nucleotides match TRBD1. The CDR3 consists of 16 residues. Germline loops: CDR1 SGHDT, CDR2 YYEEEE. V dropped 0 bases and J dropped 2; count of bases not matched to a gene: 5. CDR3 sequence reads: CASSLGQGFGNQPQHF. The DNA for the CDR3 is TGTGCCAGCAGCTTGGGACAGGGTTTTGGCAATCAGCCCCAGCATTTT.

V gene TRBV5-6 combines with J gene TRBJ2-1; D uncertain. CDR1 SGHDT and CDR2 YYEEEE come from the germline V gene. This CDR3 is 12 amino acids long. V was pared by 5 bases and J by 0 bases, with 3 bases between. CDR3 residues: CASRRSYNEQFF. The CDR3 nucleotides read TGTGCCAGCAGGCGCTCCTACAATGAGCAGTTCTTC.

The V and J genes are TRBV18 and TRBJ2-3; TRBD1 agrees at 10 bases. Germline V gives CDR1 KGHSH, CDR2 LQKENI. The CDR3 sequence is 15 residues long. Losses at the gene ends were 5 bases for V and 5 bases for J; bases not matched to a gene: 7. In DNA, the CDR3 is TGTGCCAGCTCAGCGGACAGGGGGGGAGGAGATACGCAGTATTTT. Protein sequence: CASSADRGGGDTQYF. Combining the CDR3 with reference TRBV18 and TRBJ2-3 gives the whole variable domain NAGVMQNPRHLVRRRGQEARLRCSPMKGHSHVYWYRQLPEEGLKFMVYLQKENIIDESGMPKERFSAEFPKEGPSILRIQQVVRGDSAAYFCASSADRGGGDTQYFGPGTRLTVL.

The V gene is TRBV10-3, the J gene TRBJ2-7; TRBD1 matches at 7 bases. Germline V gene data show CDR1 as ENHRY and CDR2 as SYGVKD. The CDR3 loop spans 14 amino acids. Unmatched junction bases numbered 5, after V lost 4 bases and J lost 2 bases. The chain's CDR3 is CAISGTGFAYEQYF. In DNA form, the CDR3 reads TGTGCCATCAGTGGGACAGGTTTCGCCTACGAGCAGTACTTC.

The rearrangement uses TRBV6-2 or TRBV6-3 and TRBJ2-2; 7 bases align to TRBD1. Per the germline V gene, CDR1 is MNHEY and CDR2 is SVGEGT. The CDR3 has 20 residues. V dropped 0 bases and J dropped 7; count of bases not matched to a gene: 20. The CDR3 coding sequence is TGTGCCAGCAGTTACTCGATGACTTCCTACAGGGAAGGGGACAGCGGGGAGCTGTTTTTT. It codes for CASSYSMTSYREGDSGELFF.

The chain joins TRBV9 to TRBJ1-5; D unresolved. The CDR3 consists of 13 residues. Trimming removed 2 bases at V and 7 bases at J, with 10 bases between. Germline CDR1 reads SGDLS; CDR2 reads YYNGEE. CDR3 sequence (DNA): TGTGCCAGCAGCGTGGGAGGACGGCAGCCCCAGCATTTT. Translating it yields CASSVGGRQPQHF.

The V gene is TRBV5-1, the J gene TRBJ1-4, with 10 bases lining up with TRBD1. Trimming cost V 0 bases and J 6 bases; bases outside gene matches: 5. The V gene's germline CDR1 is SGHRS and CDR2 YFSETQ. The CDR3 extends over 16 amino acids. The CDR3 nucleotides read TGCGCCAGCAGCTTGGGAGAGACAGGGGGCTATGAAAAACTGTTTTTT. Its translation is CASSLGETGGYEKLFF.

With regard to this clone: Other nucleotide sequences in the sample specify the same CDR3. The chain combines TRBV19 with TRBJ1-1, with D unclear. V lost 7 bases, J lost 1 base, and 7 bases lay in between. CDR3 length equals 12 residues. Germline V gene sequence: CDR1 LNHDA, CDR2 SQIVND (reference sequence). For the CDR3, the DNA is TGTGCCAGTATCAACAAGAACACTGAAGCTTTCTTT. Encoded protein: CASINKNTEAFF.

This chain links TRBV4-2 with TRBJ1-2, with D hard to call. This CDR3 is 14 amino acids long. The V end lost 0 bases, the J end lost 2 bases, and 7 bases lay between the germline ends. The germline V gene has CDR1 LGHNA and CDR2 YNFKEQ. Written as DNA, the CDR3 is TGTGCCAGCAGCCAAGATCTACTAAACTATGGCTACACCTTC. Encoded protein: CASSQDLLNYGYTF.

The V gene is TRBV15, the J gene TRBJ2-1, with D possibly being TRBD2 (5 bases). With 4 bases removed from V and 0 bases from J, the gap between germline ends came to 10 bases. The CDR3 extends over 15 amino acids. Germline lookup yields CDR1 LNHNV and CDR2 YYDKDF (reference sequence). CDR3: CATSIGLSSYNEQFF. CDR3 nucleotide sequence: TGTGCCACCAGCATTGGACTGAGCTCCTACAATGAGCAGTTCTTC.

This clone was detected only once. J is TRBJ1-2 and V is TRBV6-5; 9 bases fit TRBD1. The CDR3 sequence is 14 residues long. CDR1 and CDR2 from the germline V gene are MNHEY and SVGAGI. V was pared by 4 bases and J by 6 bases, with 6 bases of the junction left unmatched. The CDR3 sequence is CASSSSGTGHGYTF. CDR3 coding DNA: TGTGCCAGCAGTTCCTCCGGGACAGGGCATGGCTACACCTTC.

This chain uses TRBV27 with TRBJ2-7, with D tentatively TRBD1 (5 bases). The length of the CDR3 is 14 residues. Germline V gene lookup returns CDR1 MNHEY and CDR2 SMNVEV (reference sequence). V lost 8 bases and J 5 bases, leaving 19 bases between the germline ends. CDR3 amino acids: CASGYPAGLNEQYF. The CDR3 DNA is TGTGCCAGCGGCTACCCGGCAGGGTTGAACGAGCAGTACTTC.

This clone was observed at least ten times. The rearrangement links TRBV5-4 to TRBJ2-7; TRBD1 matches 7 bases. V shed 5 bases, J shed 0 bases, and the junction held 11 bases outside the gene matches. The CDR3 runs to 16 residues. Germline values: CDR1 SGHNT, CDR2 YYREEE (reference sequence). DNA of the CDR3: TGTGCCAGCAGATCGTCGGTGGGGGACAGCTCCTACGAGCAGTACTTC. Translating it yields CASRSSVGDSSYEQYF. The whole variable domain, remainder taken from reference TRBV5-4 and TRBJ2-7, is ETGVTQSPTHLIKTRGQQVTLRCSSQSGHNTVSWYQQALGQGPQFIFQYYREEENGRGNFPPRFSGLQFPNYSSELNVNALELDDSALYLCASRSSVGDSSYEQYFGPGTRLTVT.

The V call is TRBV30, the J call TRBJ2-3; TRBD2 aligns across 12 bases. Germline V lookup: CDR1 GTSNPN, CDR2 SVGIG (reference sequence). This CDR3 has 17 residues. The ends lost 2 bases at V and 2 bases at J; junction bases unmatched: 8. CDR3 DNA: TGTGCCTGGAGTCCCGGCCGGACTAGCGGGGTCACAGATACGCAGTATTTT. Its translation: CAWSPGRTSGVTDTQYF.

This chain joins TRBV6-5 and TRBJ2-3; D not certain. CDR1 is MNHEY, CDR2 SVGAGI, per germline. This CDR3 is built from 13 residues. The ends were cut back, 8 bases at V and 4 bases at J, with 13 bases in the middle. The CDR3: CASRAGWPDTQYF. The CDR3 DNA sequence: TGTGCCAGCCGAGCCGGGTGGCCAGATACGCAGTATTTT.

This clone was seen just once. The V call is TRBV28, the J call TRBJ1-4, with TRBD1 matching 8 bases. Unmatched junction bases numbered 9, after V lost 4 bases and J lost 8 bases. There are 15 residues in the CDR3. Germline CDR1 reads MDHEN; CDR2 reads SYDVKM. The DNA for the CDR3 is TGTGCCAGCAGTTCCCTACAGGGGGATGGGGAAAAACTGTTTTTT. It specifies CASSSLQGDGEKLFF.

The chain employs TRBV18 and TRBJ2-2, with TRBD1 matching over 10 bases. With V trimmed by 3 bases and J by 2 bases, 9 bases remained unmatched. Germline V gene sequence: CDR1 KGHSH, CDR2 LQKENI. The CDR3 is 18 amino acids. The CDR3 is CASSPSSGQGVNTGELFF. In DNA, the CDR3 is TGTGCCAGCTCACCTAGTTCCGGACAGGGGGTAAACACCGGGGAGCTGTTTTTT. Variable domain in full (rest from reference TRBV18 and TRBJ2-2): NAGVMQNPRHLVRRRGQEARLRCSPMKGHSHVYWYRQLPEEGLKFMVYLQKENIIDESGMPKERFSAEFPKEGPSILRIQQVVRGDSAAYFCASSPSSGQGVNTGELFFGEGSRLTVL.

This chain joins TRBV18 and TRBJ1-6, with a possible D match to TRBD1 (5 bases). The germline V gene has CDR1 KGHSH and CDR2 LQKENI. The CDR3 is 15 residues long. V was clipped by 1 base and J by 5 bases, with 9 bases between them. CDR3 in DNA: TGTGCCAGCTCACCACAGACAGTAGATAATTCACCCCTCCACTTT. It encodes CASSPQTVDNSPLHF.

The chain's CDR3 is CASSPGTSGSSYEQYF. CDR3 in DNA: TGTGCCAGCAGCCCCGGGACTAGCGGGTCCTCCTACGAGCAGTACTTC. The chain employs TRBV5-4 and TRBJ2-7; 12 positions agree with TRBD2. Germline V gene lookup returns CDR1 SGHNT and CDR2 YYREEE (reference sequence). CDR3 size: 16 residues. The trim removed 4 bases at V and 0 bases at J, leaving 5 bases unmatched. The full variable domain, completed using reference TRBV5-4 and TRBJ2-7, is ETGVTQSPTHLIKTRGQQVTLRCSSQSGHNTVSWYQQALGQGPQFIFQYYREEENGRGNFPPRFSGLQFPNYSSELNVNALELDDSALYLCASSPGTSGSSYEQYFGPGTRLTVT.

CDR3 DNA: TGTGCCAGCAGTTCTCAGGGTGAAGCTTTCTTT. It translates to CASSSQGEAFF. This sequence joins TRBV7-6 and TRBJ1-1; TRBD1 is a possible D gene (5 bases). CDR1 SGHVS and CDR2 FNYEAQ come from the germline V gene. V was trimmed by 6 bases and J by 7 bases, leaving 9 bases between them. The CDR3 has 11 residues.

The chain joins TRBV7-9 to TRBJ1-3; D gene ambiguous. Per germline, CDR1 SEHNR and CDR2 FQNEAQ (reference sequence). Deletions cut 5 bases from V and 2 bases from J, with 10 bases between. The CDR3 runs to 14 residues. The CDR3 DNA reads TGTGCCAGCAGCCTAGGGAGAACTGGAAACACCATATATTTT. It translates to CASSLGRTGNTIYF.

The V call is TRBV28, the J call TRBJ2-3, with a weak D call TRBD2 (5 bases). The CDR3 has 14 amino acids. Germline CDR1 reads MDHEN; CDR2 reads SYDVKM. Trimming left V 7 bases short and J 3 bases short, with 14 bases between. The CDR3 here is CASNGMGRTDTQYF. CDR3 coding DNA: TGTGCCAGCAACGGGATGGGCCGGACAGATACGCAGTATTTT.